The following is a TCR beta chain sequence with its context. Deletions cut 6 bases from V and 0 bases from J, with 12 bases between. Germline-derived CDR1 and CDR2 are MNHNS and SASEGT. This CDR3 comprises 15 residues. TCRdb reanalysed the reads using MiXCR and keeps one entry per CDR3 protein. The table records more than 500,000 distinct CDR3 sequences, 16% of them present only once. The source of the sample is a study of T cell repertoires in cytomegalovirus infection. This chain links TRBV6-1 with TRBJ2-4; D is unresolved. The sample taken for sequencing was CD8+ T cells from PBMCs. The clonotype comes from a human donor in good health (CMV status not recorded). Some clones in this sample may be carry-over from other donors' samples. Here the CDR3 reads CASSRISRAKNIQYF. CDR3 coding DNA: TGTGCCAGCAGCCGAATCTCTAGAGCCAAAAACATTCAGTACTTC.